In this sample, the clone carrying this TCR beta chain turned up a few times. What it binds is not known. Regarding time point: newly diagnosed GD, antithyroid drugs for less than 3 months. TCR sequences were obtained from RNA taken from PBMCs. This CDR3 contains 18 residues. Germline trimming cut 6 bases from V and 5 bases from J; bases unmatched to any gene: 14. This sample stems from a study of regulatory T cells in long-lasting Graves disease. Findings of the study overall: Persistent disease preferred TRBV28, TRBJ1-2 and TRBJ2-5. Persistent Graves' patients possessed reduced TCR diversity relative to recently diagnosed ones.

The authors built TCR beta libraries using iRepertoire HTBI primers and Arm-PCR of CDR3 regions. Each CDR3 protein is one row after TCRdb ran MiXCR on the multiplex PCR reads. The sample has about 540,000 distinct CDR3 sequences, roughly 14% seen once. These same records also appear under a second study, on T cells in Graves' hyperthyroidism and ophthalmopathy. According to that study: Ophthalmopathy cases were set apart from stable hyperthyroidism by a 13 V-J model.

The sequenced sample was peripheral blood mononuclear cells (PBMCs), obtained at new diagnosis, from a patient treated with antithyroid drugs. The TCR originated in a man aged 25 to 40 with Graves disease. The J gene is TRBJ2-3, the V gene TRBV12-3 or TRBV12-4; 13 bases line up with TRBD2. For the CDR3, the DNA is TGTGCCAGCAGCTCCTTCCAAGGACTAGCGGGAGATGGAGATACGCAGTATTTT. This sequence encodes CASSSFQGLAGDGDTQYF.